A single sample is the source of the 28 T cell receptor beta chains below, sequenced in a study of molecular identifiers for immune sequencing clone quantification. In TCRdb, the PCR reads were re-called with MiXCR into one record per CDR3 protein. The data contain about 640,000 distinct CDR3 sequences, about 20% of them singletons. Sequences were obtained from naive CD8+ T cells from blood, with Jurkat cell RNA spiked in. Subset described: FACS-sorted CD8+CD4-CCR7+CD45RA+ naive T cells. The receptors here all came from a human donor in good health. Some libraries in this study had Jurkat cell RNA spiked in.

This clonotype came up a few times. The V and J genes are TRBV3-1 and TRBJ2-5; maybe TRBD1 (7 bases). The CDR3 is made up of 18 amino acids. The V end was cut by 0 bases, the J end by 0 bases, with 17 bases between. Germline values: CDR1 LGHDT, CDR2 YNNKEL (reference sequence). CDR3 sequence (DNA): TGTGCCAGCAGCCAAGATCGGGAGCAGGGGGAGTACCAAGAGACCCAGTACTTC. As protein: CASSQDREQGEYQETQYF.

This clonotype occurred a few times. The CDR3 loop reads CASSLVLARSRGWETQYF. CDR3 bases: TGTGCCAGCAGCTTAGTCTTGGCGCGGTCGAGGGGGTGGGAGACCCAGTACTTC. V is TRBV7-8 and J is TRBJ2-5; a weak D match, TRBD1 (6 bases). CDR1 and CDR2 (germline): SGHVS, FQNEAQ. The germline V and J ends were trimmed by 1 base and 5 bases, with 23 bases remaining between them. CDR3 length: 18 amino acids. The whole variable domain, remainder taken from reference TRBV7-8 and TRBJ2-5, is GAGVSQSPRYKVAKRGQDVALRCDPISGHVSLFWYQQALGQGPEFLTYFQNEAQLDKSGLPSDRFFAERPEGSVSTLKIQRTQQEDSAVYLCASSLVLARSRGWETQYFGPGTRLLVL.

This clonotype was seen at least ten times. This chain uses TRBV20-1 with TRBJ1-3; no definite D call. Trimming pared 3 bases from V and 0 bases from J, leaving 12 bases between. The CDR3 totals 15 residues. Germline assignment: CDR1 DFQATT and CDR2 SNEGSKA (reference sequence). CDR3 region: CSARTRASSGNTIYF. The CDR3 DNA sequence: TGCAGTGCTAGGACCCGAGCTAGCTCTGGAAACACCATATATTTT.

About this clonotype itself: One base away lies a much larger clone, so this may be a sequencing read error. The chain has TRBV30 and TRBJ2-7; TRBD1 matches at 8 bases. CDR1 is GTSNPN and CDR2 is SVGIG in the germline V gene (reference sequence). The CDR3 is made up of 14 amino acids. With V trimmed by 0 bases and J by 5 bases, 6 bases remained unmatched. In nucleotides, the CDR3 is TGTGCCTGGAGTGTCCGGGACAGGTCCCACGAGCAGTACTTC. This codes for CAWSVRDRSHEQYF.

Ten or more counts support this clonotype. V is TRBV6-2 or TRBV6-3 and J is TRBJ2-4; a possible D gene is TRBD2 (5 bases). Trimming left V 9 bases short and J 6 bases short, with 18 bases between. CDR1 MNHEY and CDR2 SVGEGT come from the germline V gene. The CDR3 has 14 amino acids. The CDR3 spells CASAPAGLLNIQYF. DNA for the CDR3: TGTGCCAGTGCCCCGGCGGGCCTCTTAAACATTCAGTACTTC.

The chain couples TRBV6-6 to TRBJ1-3; D gene ambiguous. There are 15 residues in the CDR3. V lost 7 bases to trimming and J lost 2 bases, with 15 bases between them. CDR1 and CDR2 (germline): MNHNY, SVGAGI (reference sequence). Written as DNA, the CDR3 is TGTGCCAGCACCCTCCCCTGGCGGGCTGGAAACACCATATATTTT. Translating it yields CASTLPWRAGNTIYF.

This clonotype showed up many times. The chain is built from TRBV12-3 or TRBV12-4 and TRBJ2-1; D is possibly TRBD1 or TRBD2 (6 bases each). V lost 3 bases and J 5 bases, leaving 11 bases between the germline ends. The CDR3 runs to 14 residues. Here the CDR3 DNA reads TGTGCCAGCAGTTTGCAAAGGGGGGACAATGAGCAGTTCTTC. Encoded protein: CASSLQRGDNEQFF.

This clonotype was recorded a few times. The chain couples TRBV28 to TRBJ2-1; D might be TRBD2 (6 bases). CDR1 is MDHEN, CDR2 SYDVKM, per germline. The CDR3 is 15 residues long. Trimming pared 7 bases from V and 1 base from J, leaving 14 bases between. This chain's CDR3 is CASNPGERSYNEQFF. CDR3 sequence (DNA): TGTGCCAGCAACCCGGGGGAACGATCCTACAATGAGCAGTTCTTC.

Regarding this clonotype: A much larger clone is a single base away; this may be a read error. This sequence joins TRBV29-1 and TRBJ1-1; 7 bases match TRBD1. Germline CDR1 and CDR2: SQVTM and ANQGSEA. CDR3 size: 12 residues. The CDR3 nucleotides read TGCAACGTTGGCCAGGGGGAGACTGAAGCTTTCTTT. It is translated as CNVGQGETEAFF.

In this sample, this clonotype turned up a few times. The chain recombines TRBV11-2 with TRBJ2-1; a possible D gene is TRBD1 (6 bases). Between the trimmed V and J ends, which lost 1 base and 2 bases, there was a span of 12 bases. The CDR3 is made up of 16 amino acids. The germline V gene encodes CDR1 SGHAT and CDR2 FQNNGV. Here the CDR3 DNA reads TGTGCCAGCAGCTTAGTATTGTCAGGGGCCTACAATGAGCAGTTCTTC. It encodes CASSLVLSGAYNEQFF.

In its sample, this clonotype was seen a few times. The rearrangement joins TRBV11-3 to TRBJ1-6; possibly TRBD1 for D (6 bases). V gave up 4 bases and J gave up 10 bases, with 14 bases separating them. CDR1 and CDR2 from the germline V gene are SGHNT and YENEEA. CDR3 length: 14 residues. Written as DNA, the CDR3 is TGTGCCAGCAGCTCAGGGACATCTGGGTCACCCCTCCACTTT. Protein: CASSSGTSGSPLHF.

The gene calls are TRBV30 and TRBJ1-2; D is uncertain. The V end lost 1 base, the J end lost 4 bases, and 16 bases lay between the germline ends. This CDR3 region has 15 residues. Germline CDR1 is GTSNPN and CDR2 is SVGIG (reference sequence). CDR3: CAWSEGMNPGYGYTF. CDR3 nucleotides: TGTGCCTGGAGTGAAGGCATGAACCCTGGCTATGGCTACACCTTC.

This clonotype showed up just a few times. The chain carries TRBV4-1 and TRBJ1-1; possible D gene TRBD1, 5 bases. The CDR3 sequence is 15 residues long. Germline V lookup: CDR1 MGHRA, CDR2 YSYEKL. Trimming took 0 bases from V and 1 from J, leaving 9 bases between them. The CDR3 region has the DNA TGCGCCAGCAGCCAAGAGGCCGGGACGAACACTGAAGCTTTCTTT. This sequence encodes CASSQEAGTNTEAFF.

This clonotype was observed many times. The genes are TRBV20-1 and TRBJ2-3; tentative D call: TRBD2 (6 bases). The CDR3 has 12 residues. Germline values: CDR1 DFQATT, CDR2 SNEGSKA (reference sequence). V lost 6 bases and J lost 4, with 11 bases in between. Here the CDR3 DNA reads TGCAGTGCCCCGGGAGAGCCAGATACGCAGTATTTT. Amino acids: CSAPGEPDTQYF.

V and J are TRBV2 and TRBJ1-2; possibly TRBD1 for D (6 bases). CDR3 length equals 16 residues. The germline CDR1 and CDR2 sequences are SNHLY and FYNNEI. The V end was cut by 11 bases, the J end by 1 base, with 23 bases between. The CDR3: CAGNREGSRYNYGYTF. In DNA, the CDR3 is TGTGCCGGCAACAGGGAAGGATCGAGGTATAACTATGGCTACACCTTC.

This clonotype has ten or more counts. The chain recombines TRBV3-1 with TRBJ2-5; possibly TRBD2 for D (6 bases). In germline, CDR1 is LGHDT, CDR2 YNNKEL (reference sequence). The CDR3 is 16 residues long. Trimming pared 0 bases from V and 3 bases from J, leaving 14 bases between. CDR3 nucleotide sequence: TGTGCCAGCAGCCAAGATTCGGCGGGGCAAGAAGAGACCCAGTACTTC. This gives the protein CASSQDSAGQEETQYF.

This clonotype was counted at least ten times. This chain uses TRBV6-2 or TRBV6-3 with TRBJ2-4; D perhaps matches TRBD1 (6 bases). CDR3 length equals 11 residues. CDR1 MNHEY and CDR2 SVGEGT come from the germline V gene. Trimming took off 4 bases at V and 11 bases at J, with 9 bases between the two ends. The CDR3 here is CASSSGQFQYF. DNA for the CDR3: TGTGCCAGCAGTTCTGGACAGTTTCAGTACTTC.

As to this clonotype: This may stem from a read error, because a much larger clone lies one nucleotide away. The gene calls are TRBV28 and TRBJ1-6; no clear D. CDR1 is MDHEN, CDR2 SYDVKM, per germline. This CDR3 has 15 amino acids. CDR3 in amino acids: CASSSLEQYNTPLHF. The CDR3 bases are TGTGCCAGCAGTTCCTTAGAGCAGTATAATACACCCCTCCACTTT.

This clonotype has just a few counts. The chain combines TRBV13 with TRBJ2-2; no clear D. Germline CDR1 and CDR2: PRHDT and FYEKMQ (reference sequence). Deletions cut 5 bases from V and 2 bases from J, with 12 bases between. The CDR3 totals 15 residues. CDR3 sequence: CASSPWEQNTGELFF. The CDR3 DNA reads TGTGCCAGCAGCCCCTGGGAACAAAACACCGGGGAGCTGTTTTTT. Variable domain in full (rest from reference TRBV13 and TRBJ2-2): AAGVIQSPRHLIKEKRETATLKCYPIPRHDTVYWYQQGPGQDPQFLISFYEKMQSDKGSIPDRFSAQQFSDYHSELNMSSLELGDSALYFCASSPWEQNTGELFFGEGSRLTVL.

This clonotype showed up just a few times. The V and J genes are TRBV27 and TRBJ2-7; D might be TRBD1 or TRBD2, each matching 5 bases. The germline V gene encodes CDR1 MNHEY and CDR2 SMNVEV (reference sequence). The CDR3 contains 14 residues. The V end was cut by 3 bases, the J end by 2 bases, with 11 bases between. The CDR3 nucleotides are TGTGCCAGCAGTTTTGGGGGAGCCGCCTACGAGCAGTACTTC. The encoded protein is CASSFGGAAYEQYF.

The table lists this clonotype with many counts. The rearrangement joins TRBV10-1 to TRBJ2-3; D possibly corresponds to TRBD2 (6 bases). This CDR3 comprises 14 residues. Germline loops: CDR1 WNHNN, CDR2 SYGVQD (reference sequence). V was clipped by 7 bases and J by 2 bases, with 13 bases between them. The DNA of the CDR3 is TGCGCCAGCAACGCGGGGATCAACACAGATACGCAGTATTTT. This translates into CASNAGINTDTQYF.

This clonotype was observed many times. The genes are TRBV5-6 and TRBJ2-3, with 8 positions matching TRBD1. CDR3 length: 16 amino acids. V was clipped by 3 bases and J by 0 bases; unmatched bases: 6. CDR1 is SGHDT and CDR2 is YYEEEE in the germline V gene. The CDR3 DNA follows: TGTGCCAGCAGCTCGGACAGGGATGATAGCACAGATACGCAGTATTTT. Amino acid sequence: CASSSDRDDSTDTQYF.

Worth noting for this clonotype: The conserved phenylalanine or tryptophan is not found at the CDR3 terminus, so this likely reflects a read error. The CDR3 reads CATSDSGGPDNEQFL. The CDR3 DNA reads TGTGCCACCAGTGATAGCGGGGGGCCCGACAATGAGCAGTTCCTC. J is TRBJ2-1 and V is TRBV24-1, with 9 bases aligning to TRBD2. The CDR3 totals 15 residues. Germline V gene data show CDR1 as KGHDR and CDR2 as SFDVKD. J gave up 5 bases and V 3 bases, and 4 bases lay outside the gene matches.

The table lists this clonotype with many counts. The chain recombines TRBV20-1 with TRBJ1-1; D remains unclear. The CDR3 contains 12 residues. Germline CDR1 reads DFQATT; CDR2 reads SNEGSKA (reference sequence). V was cut by 1 base and J by 4 bases, with 7 bases left in between. CDR3 loop: CSARVTVTEAFF. DNA of the CDR3: TGCAGTGCTAGAGTGACCGTCACTGAAGCTTTCTTT.

CDR3 residues: CASRSTGGHNSPLHF. The DNA for the CDR3 is TGTGCCAGCAGAAGTACAGGGGGACATAATTCACCCCTCCACTTT. The genes are TRBV28 and TRBJ1-6; 8 nucleotides align to TRBD1. Germline values: CDR1 MDHEN, CDR2 SYDVKM. The CDR3 loop spans 15 amino acids. Trimming took 6 bases from V and 5 from J; bases not matched to a gene: 6. Full variable domain (outside the CDR3, taken from reference TRBV28 and TRBJ1-6): DVKVTQSSRYLVKRTGEKVFLECVQDMDHENMFWYRQDPGLGLRLIYFSYDVKMKEKGDIPEGYSVSREKKERFSLILESASTNQTSMYLCASRSTGGHNSPLHFGNGTRLTVT.

For this clonotype: This could be a read error, since a much larger clone is one nucleotide away. J is TRBJ2-7 and V is TRBV20-1, with a tentative D call TRBD1 (6 bases). Germline V CDR1 and CDR2: DFQATT, SNEGSKA (reference sequence). The V gene lost 6 bases and the J gene lost 5 bases, with 8 bases spanning the gap. The CDR3 contains 10 residues. The CDR3 region is CSAGANEQYF. CDR3 in DNA: TGCAGTGCGGGGGCGAACGAGCAGTACTTC.

There are a few counts of this clonotype. CDR3 sequence: CASSQELAAGDNEQFF. The CDR3 DNA is TGTGCCAGCAGCCAGGAACTAGCGGCAGGGGACAATGAGCAGTTCTTC. The rearrangement links TRBV3-1 to TRBJ2-1, with 8 bases matching TRBD2. The CDR3 has 16 residues. Unmatched junction bases numbered 9, after V lost 3 bases and J lost 5 bases. CDR1 and CDR2 from the germline V gene are LGHDT and YNNKEL (reference sequence).

This clonotype occurred a few times. The rearrangement links TRBV7-9 to TRBJ2-7; D gene ambiguous. The CDR3 runs to 12 residues. Germline loops: CDR1 SEHNR, CDR2 FQNEAQ (reference sequence). Trimming shortened V by 6 bases and J by 7 bases, and 13 bases separated the two germline ends. CDR3 in amino acids: CASSSNVEEQYF. The CDR3 DNA reads as TGTGCCAGCAGTTCAAATGTAGAAGAGCAGTACTTC. The complete variable domain, with remaining parts taken from reference TRBV7-9 and TRBJ2-7, reads DTGVSQNPRHKITKRGQNVTFRCDPISEHNRLYWYRQTLGQGPEFLTYFQNEAQLEKSRLLSDRFSAERPKGSFSTLEIQRTEQGDSAMYLCASSSNVEEQYFGPGTRLTVT.